This T cell receptor (beta chain) was sequenced in a study of blood T cell repertoires in COVID-19. Across the whole study: The cDNA or gDNA used as material had been derived from T cells, B-cell-depleted T cells, or PBMCs.

Authors' data handling: Nucleated cell counts were estimated from reference gene primer amplification. Assay: immunoSEQ multiplex PCR; the TCRdb copy retains only in-frame clones and omits some. V, J and clone size reflect that table, while D and trimming were determined from the DNA. The data show some 220,000 clones, with over 75% seen just once and 10% to 15% held by the top ten. V dropped 5 bases and J dropped 3; count of bases not matched to a gene: 9. Germline loops: CDR1 SGHTA, CDR2 FQGNSA. This CDR3 has 16 residues. The sequenced sample consisted of peripheral blood. The chain uses TRBV7-2 and TRBJ2-2; 7 nucleotides line up with TRBD2. This clonotype was sampled from a human donor in a cohort sampled during active COVID-19. CDR3 in amino acids: CASSPHGGTDTGELFF. In DNA form, the CDR3 reads TGTGCCAGCAGCCCACACGGGGGGACCGACACCGGGGAGCTGTTTTTT.